The table lists the clone carrying this T cell receptor beta chain with many counts. Each TCR cDNA molecule carried a unique molecular identifier. TCRdb re-called the 5' RACE reads with MiXCR, one entry per CDR3 protein. The sample yields 35,000 to 45,000 distinct CDR3 sequences, roughly 7.2% seen once. As for time point: sample taken at primary tumor resection. These data originate in a study of spatial heterogeneity in lung cancer. The length of the CDR3 is 16 residues. CDR1 is MGHDK and CDR2 is SYGVNS in the germline V gene. The V and J ends lost 0 bases and 5 bases respectively, with 16 bases between them.

This sample comprised PBMCs, obtained at surgery. This clonotype was obtained from a female donor with early-stage non-small cell lung cancer. J is TRBJ1-1 and V is TRBV25-1, with a possible D match to TRBD1 (5 bases). CDR3 DNA sequence: TGTGCCAGCAGTGAATATGGCGGGACGAGGGGAACTGAAGCTTTCTTT. The encoded protein is CASSEYGGTRGTEAFF.